Described below is a single TCR beta chain sequence and its context. Regarding time point: patch test 2, 6 weeks after DPC sensitization. This sample's treatment: therapeutic diphenylcyclopropenone sensitization with weekly scalp DPC. This sample is part of a study of human T cells and chemical hapten exposure. At the level of the study: There were weekly diphenylcyclopropenone doses to the scalp for patients throughout the roughly 22-week study. Patches that contained 0.01% DPC were applied to the upper back and read at 6 days. Variability of per-sample TCR yields stemmed mainly from small differences in pooled library volume.

TCRdb redid the calling of the RACE reads with MiXCR, one entry per CDR3 protein. Of 80,000 to 100,000 distinct CDR3 sequences listed, 7.5% to 10% are singletons. Per the germline V gene, CDR1 is KGHSH and CDR2 is LQKENI. Trimming removed 5 bases from V and 0 bases from J, with 22 bases in between. The CDR3 is 18 residues long. The origin of this receptor is a woman between 35 and 50 years old with alopecia areata. Some clones in this sample may be carry-over from other donors' samples. The V gene is TRBV18, the J gene TRBJ1-1, with unresolved D. This material consisted of whole blood, taken in connection with sensitization to the hapten diphenylcyclopropenone (DPC). The CDR3 sequence: CASSDRVTPERLNTEAFF. The CDR3 nucleotides are TGTGCCAGCTCAGACCGTGTGACACCAGAGCGACTGAACACTGAAGCTTTCTTT.